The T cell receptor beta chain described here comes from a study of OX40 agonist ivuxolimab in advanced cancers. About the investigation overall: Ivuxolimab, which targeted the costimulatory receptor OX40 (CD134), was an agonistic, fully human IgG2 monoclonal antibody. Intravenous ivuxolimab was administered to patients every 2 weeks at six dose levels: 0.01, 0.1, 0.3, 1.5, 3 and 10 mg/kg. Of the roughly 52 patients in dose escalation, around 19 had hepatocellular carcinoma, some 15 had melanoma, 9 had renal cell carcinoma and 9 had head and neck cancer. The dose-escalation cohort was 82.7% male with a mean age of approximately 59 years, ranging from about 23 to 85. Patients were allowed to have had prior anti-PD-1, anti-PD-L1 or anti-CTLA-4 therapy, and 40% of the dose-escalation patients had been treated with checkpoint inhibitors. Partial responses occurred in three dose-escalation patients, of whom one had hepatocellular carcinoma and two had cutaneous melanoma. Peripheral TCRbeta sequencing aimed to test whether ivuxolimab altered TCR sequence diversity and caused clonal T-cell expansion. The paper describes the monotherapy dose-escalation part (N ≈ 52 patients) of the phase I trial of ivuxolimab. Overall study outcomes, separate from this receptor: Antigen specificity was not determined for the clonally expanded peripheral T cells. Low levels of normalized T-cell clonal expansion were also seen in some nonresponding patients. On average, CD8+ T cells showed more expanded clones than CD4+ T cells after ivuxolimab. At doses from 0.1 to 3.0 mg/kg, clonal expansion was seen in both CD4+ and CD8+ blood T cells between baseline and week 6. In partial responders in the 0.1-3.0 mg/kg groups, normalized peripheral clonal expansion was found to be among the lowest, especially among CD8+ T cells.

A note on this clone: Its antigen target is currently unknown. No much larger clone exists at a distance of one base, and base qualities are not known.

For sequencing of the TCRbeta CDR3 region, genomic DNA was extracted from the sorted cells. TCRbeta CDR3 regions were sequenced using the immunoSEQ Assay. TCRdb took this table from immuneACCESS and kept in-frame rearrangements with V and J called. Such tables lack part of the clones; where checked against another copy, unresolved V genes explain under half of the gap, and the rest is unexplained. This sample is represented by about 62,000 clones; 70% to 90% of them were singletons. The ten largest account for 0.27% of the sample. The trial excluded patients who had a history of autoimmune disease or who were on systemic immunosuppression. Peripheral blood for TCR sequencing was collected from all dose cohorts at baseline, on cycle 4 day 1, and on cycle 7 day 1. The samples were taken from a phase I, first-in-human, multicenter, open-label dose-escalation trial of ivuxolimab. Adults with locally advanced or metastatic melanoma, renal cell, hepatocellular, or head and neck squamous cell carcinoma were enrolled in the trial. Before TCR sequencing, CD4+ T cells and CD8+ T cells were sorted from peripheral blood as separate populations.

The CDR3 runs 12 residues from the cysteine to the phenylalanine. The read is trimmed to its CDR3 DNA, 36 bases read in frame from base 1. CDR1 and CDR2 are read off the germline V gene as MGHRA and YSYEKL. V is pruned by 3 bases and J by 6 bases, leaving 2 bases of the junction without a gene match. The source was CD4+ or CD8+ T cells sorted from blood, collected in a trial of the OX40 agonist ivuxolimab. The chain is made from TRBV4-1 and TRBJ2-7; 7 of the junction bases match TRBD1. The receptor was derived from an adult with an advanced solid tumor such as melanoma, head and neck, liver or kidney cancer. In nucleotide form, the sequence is TGCGCCAGCAGCCAGGGGACAGCCGAGCAGTACTTC. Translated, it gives CASSQGTAEQYF.